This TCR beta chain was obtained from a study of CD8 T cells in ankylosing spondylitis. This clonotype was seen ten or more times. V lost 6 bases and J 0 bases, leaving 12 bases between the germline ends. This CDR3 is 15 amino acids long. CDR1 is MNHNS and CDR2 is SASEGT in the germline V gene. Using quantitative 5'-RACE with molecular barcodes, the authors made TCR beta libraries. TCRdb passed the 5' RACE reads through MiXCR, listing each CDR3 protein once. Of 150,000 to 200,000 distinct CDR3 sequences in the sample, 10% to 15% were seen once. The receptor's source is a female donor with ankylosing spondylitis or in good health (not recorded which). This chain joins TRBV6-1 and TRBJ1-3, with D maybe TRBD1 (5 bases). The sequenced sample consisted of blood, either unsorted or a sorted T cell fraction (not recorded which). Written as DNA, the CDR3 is TGTGCCAGCAGCCCCAGGGCTAACTCTGGAAACACCATATATTTT. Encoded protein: CASSPRANSGNTIYF.